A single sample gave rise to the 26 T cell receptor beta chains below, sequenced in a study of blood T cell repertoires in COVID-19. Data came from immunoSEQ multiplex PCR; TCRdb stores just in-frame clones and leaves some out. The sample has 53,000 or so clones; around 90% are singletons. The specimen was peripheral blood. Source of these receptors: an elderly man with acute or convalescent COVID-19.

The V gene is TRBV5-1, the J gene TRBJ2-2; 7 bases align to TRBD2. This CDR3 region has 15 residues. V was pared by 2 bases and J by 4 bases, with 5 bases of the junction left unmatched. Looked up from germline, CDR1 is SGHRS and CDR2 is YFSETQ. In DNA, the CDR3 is TGCGCCAGCAGCTTCAGCGGGGCGCTCACCGGGGAGCTGTTTTTT. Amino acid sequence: CASSFSGALTGELFF.

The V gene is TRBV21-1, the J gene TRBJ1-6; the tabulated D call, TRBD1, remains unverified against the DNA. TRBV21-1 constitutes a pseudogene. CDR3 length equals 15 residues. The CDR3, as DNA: TGTGCCAGCAGCAAACTATCAGGGGCTGGTTCACCCCTCCACTTT. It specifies CASSKLSGAGSPLHF.

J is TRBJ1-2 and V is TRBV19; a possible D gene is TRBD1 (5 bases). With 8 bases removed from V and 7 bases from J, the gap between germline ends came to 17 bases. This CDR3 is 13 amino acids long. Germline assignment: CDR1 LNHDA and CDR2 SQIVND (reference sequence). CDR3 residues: CASGLRALGGYTF. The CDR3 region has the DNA TGTGCCAGTGGGCTCAGGGCTCTGGGTGGCTACACCTTC.

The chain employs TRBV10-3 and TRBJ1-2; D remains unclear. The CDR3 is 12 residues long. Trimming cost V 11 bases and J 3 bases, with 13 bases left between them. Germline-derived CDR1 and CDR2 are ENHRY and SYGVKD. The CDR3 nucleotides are TGTGCCGCGAGAGAGGGCGACTATGGCTACACCTTC. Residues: CAAREGDYGYTF.

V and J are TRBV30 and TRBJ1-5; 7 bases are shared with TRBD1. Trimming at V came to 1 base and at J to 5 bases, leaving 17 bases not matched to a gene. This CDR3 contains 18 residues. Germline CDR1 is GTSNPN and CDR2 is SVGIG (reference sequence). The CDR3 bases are TGTGCCTGGAGTGCACAGGGGTCCTGGGGAACAAGGGATCAGCCCCAGCATTTT. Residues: CAWSAQGSWGTRDQPQHF.

The CDR3 DNA reads as TGTGCCAGTAGCGTGGGAGGCCTAAGGGGTGAAGCTTTCTTT. It yields the protein CASSVGGLRGEAFF. The gene calls are TRBV19 and TRBJ1-1; D might be TRBD1 (5 bases). This CDR3 spans 14 amino acids. The germline V gene has CDR1 LNHDA and CDR2 SQIVND (reference sequence). V dropped 6 bases and J dropped 7 bases, with 18 bases sitting between them.

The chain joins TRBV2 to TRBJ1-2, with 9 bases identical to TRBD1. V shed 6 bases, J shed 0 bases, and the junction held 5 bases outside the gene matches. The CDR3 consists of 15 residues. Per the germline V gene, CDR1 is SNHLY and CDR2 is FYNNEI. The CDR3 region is CASRMDRGPNYGYTF. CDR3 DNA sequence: TGTGCCAGCAGGATGGACAGGGGCCCTAACTATGGCTACACCTTC.

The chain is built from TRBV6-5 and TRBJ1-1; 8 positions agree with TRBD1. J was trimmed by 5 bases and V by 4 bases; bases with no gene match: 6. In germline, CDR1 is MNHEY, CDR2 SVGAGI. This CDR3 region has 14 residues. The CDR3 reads CASSSTGAVTEAFF. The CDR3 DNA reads TGTGCCAGCAGTTCGACAGGGGCGGTTACTGAAGCTTTCTTT.

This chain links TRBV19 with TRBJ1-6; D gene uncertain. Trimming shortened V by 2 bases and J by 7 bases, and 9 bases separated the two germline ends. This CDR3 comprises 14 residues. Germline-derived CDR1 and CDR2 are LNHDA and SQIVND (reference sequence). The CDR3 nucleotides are TGTGCCAGTAGTATACGACAACGCAATTCACCCCTCCACTTT. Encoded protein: CASSIRQRNSPLHF.

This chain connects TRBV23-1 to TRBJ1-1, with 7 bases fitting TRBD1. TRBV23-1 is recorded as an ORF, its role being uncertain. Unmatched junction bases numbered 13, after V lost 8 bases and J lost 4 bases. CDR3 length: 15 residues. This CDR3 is CASLGGGLASTEAFF. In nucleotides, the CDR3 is TGCGCCAGCCTCGGAGGGGGCCTCGCCTCCACTGAAGCTTTCTTT.

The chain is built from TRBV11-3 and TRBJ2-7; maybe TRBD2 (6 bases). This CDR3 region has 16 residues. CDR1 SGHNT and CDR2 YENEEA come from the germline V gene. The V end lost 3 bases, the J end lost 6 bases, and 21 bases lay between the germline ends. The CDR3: CASSFSGAGSFGEQYF. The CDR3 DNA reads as TGTGCCAGCAGCTTTAGCGGCGCAGGTAGCTTTGGCGAGCAGTACTTC.

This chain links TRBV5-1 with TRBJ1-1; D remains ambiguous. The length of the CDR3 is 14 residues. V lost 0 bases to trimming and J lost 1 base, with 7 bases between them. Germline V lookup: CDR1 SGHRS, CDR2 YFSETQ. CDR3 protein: CASSLANPNTEAFF. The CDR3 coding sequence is TGCGCCAGCAGCTTGGCCAATCCGAACACTGAAGCTTTCTTT.

This CDR3 is CASSVGISGALNEQFF. The DNA of the CDR3 is TGTGCCAGCAGCGTAGGAATTAGCGGAGCCCTCAATGAGCAGTTCTTC. The chain couples TRBV9 to TRBJ2-1, with D possibly being TRBD2 (6 bases). V was pared by 0 bases and J by 6 bases, with 16 bases between. In germline, CDR1 is SGDLS, CDR2 YYNGEE. The CDR3 runs 16 residues.

CDR3 coding DNA: TGTGCCAGCAGGAGGTTAGGAGTAAATGAAAAACTGTTTTTT. It codes for CASRRLGVNEKLFF. V usage is TRBV6-5 and J usage is TRBJ1-4; D is unclear. Germline V gene sequence: CDR1 MNHEY, CDR2 SVGAGI. The CDR3 totals 14 residues. Trimming cost V 6 bases and J 5 bases, with 13 bases left between them.

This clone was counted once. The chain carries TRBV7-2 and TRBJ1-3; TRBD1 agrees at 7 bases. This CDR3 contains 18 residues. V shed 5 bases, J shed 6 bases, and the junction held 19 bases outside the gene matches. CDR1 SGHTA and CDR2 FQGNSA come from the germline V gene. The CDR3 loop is CASSTSNPTGAEANTIYF. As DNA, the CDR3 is TGTGCCAGCAGCACATCTAACCCCACAGGGGCAGAGGCAAACACCATATATTTT.

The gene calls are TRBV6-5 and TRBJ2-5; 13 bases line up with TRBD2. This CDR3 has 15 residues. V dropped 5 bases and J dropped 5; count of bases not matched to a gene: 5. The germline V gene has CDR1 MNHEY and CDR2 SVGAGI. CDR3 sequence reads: CASSRLAGGRETQYF. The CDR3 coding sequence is TGTGCCAGCAGTAGACTAGCGGGGGGCCGCGAGACCCAGTACTTC.

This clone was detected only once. The CDR3 DNA sequence: TGTGCCAGTAGTATAGTTAGGGGCGACGAGCAGTACTTC. Translation: CASSIVRGDEQYF. The chain recombines TRBV19 with TRBJ2-7, with a tentative D call TRBD1 (5 bases). Germline loops: CDR1 LNHDA, CDR2 SQIVND (reference sequence). The CDR3 contains 13 residues. V dropped 1 base and J dropped 5 bases, with 9 bases sitting between them. Full variable domain (remainder filled in from reference TRBV19 and TRBJ2-7): DGGITQSPKYLFRKEGQNVTLSCEQNLNHDAMYWYRQDPGQGLRLIYYSQIVNDFQKGDIAEGYSVSREKKESFPLTVTSAQKNPTAFYLCASSIVRGDEQYFGPGTRLTVT.

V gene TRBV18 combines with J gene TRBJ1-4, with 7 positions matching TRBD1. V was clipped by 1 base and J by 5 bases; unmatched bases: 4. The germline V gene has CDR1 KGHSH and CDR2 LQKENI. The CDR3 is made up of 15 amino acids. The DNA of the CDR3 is TGTGCCAGCTCACCACAGGGGGCGCGAAATGAAAAACTGTTTTTT. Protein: CASSPQGARNEKLFF.

The CDR3 loop is CASSFSPGLAGGRADTQYF. CDR3 in DNA: TGTGCCAGCAGCTTCTCCCCGGGACTAGCGGGGGGGCGGGCAGATACGCAGTATTTT. This sequence joins TRBV13 and TRBJ2-3, with 16 nucleotides matching TRBD2. Germline values: CDR1 PRHDT, CDR2 FYEKMQ (reference sequence). V lost 3 bases, J lost 4 bases, and 10 bases stayed unmatched. The CDR3 contains 19 residues.

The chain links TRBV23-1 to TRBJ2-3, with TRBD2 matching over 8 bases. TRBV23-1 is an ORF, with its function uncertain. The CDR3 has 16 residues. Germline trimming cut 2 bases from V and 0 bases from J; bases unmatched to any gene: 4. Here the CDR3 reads CASSQGRGGSTDTQYF. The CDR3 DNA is TGCGCCAGCAGTCAAGGACGGGGGGGCAGCACAGATACGCAGTATTTT.

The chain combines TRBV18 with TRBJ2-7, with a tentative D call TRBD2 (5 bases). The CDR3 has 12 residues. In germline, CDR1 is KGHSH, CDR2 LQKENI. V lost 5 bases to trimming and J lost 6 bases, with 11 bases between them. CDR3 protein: CASSGMSGEQYF. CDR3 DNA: TGTGCCAGCTCAGGGATGAGCGGCGAGCAGTACTTC.

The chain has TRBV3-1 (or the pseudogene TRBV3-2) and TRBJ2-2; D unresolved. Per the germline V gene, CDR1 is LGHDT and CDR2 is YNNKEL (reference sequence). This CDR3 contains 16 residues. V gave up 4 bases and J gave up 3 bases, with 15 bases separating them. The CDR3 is CASSPEAGRDTGELFF. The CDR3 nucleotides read TGTGCCAGCAGCCCCGAAGCCGGTCGGGACACCGGGGAGCTGTTTTTT.

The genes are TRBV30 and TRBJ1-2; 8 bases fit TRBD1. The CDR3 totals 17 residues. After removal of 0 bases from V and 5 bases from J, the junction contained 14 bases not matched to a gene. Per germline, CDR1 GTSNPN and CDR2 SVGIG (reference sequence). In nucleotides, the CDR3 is TGTGCCTGGAGTGTACCCCGACGCCCGACAGGGGTATATGGCTACACCTTC. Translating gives CAWSVPRRPTGVYGYTF.

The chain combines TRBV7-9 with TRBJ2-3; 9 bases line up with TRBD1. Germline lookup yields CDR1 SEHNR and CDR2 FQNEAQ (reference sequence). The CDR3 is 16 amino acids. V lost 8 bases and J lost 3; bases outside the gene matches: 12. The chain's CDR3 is CASQEVHRGRTDTQYF. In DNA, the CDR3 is TGTGCCAGCCAGGAGGTTCACAGGGGGCGAACAGATACGCAGTATTTT.

DNA of the CDR3: TGTGCCAGCAGCTTAGAACATGAGAACACCGGGGAGCTGTTTTTT. Its protein is CASSLEHENTGELFF. This chain uses TRBV7-9 with TRBJ2-2; no clear D. Trimming took off 1 base at V and 1 base at J, with 7 bases between the two ends. Per the germline V gene, CDR1 is SEHNR and CDR2 is FQNEAQ (reference sequence). The CDR3 spans 15 residues.

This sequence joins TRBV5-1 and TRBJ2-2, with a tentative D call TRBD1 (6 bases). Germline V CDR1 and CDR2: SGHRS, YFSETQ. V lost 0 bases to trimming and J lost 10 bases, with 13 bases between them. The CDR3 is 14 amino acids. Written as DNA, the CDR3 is TGCGCCAGCAGCTTGGAAGTAGGACAGTCGGAGCTGTTTTTT. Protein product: CASSLEVGQSELFF.